This TCR beta chain is drawn from a study of blood T cell repertoires in COVID-19. Overall study: From T cells, B-cell-depleted T cells, or PBMCs came the material, which was cDNA or gDNA.

Germline V gives CDR1 SGHAT, CDR2 FQNNGV. CDR3 length equals 14 residues. Deletions cut 3 bases from V and 2 bases from J, with 11 bases between. In its sample, this clone was seen a few times. Exposed volunteers were people who met a COVID-19 case within 2 weeks before study entry. As handled by the study authors: For nucleated cells, counts were estimated from reference gene primer amplification. The table came from immunoSEQ multiplex PCR; TCRdb's copy has only in-frame clones and leaves some out. The V and J calls and clone size were taken over from that table, and D and trimming were inferred from the DNA. The sample comprises about 140,000 clones, 70% to 85% of which are singletons, and about 1.5% rests with the top ten.

The source is a woman between 18 and 30 years old who had been exposed to COVID-19. Material for sequencing was PBMCs or T cells enriched from blood (not recorded which). This chain connects TRBV11-2 to TRBJ2-7, with TRBD1 as a possible D gene (5 bases). The CDR3 loop is CASSLAQGPYEQYF. The DNA of the CDR3 is TGTGCCAGCAGCTTGGCTCAGGGTCCCTACGAGCAGTACTTC.